These T cell receptor beta chains were read from a single sample in a study of blood T cell repertoires in COVID-19. Sequencing was performed with immunoSEQ multiplex PCR; in TCRdb, only in-frame clones are kept and a portion is missing. Of some 200,000 clones listed, about 75% are singletons. The sequencing input was peripheral blood. These receptors all come from a woman aged 50 to 60 with active or convalescent COVID-19. CDR3s include the opening cysteine and the closing phenylalanine or tryptophan. The D gene is left open where the match is weak. Clone sizes are given selectively: once, few, many, or a class where the clone is expanded.

V gene	clone size	J gene	D gene	CDR3 protein
TRBV5-4	NA	TRBJ2-3	TRBD1	CASSVTGTGVTDTQYF
TRBV6-5	NA	TRBJ1-4	TRBD1	CASSAPTGGNEKLFF
TRBV7-3	many	TRBJ1-2	TRBD1	CASSLTPDRGRDGYTF
TRBV4-3	NA	TRBJ1-1	NA	CASSPGRLQNTEAFF
TRBV29-1	few	TRBJ2-2	TRBD1	CSGGTANTGELFF
TRBV29-1	NA	TRBJ1-2	TRBD1	CSVAGTGGGGYTF
TRBV7-9	few	TRBJ1-1	NA	CASSSGEASFNTEAFF
TRBV9	NA	TRBJ2-3	TRBD2	CASSPGGGPPGDTQYF
TRBV4-2	few	TRBJ1-6	TRBD1	CASSQDWTGVNSPLHF
TRBV15	NA	TRBJ2-3	TRBD2	CATSRLGLAGVADTQYF
TRBV19	many	TRBJ2-5	NA	CASRPDSHPGTQYF
TRBV7-9	NA	TRBJ1-1	NA	CASIRLQGPEAFF
TRBV3-1/TRBV3-2	NA	TRBJ2-7	NA	CASSRRGGDYEQYF
TRBV5-6	NA	TRBJ1-6	NA	CASSFQGYNSPLHF
TRBV10-1	NA	TRBJ1-5	NA	CASSPGGPGGQPQHF
TRBV11-3	NA	TRBJ2-5	TRBD2	CASSSDPSGDGTQYF
TRBV11-3	NA	TRBJ2-7	TRBD1	CASSPVGQGGRSEQYF
TRBV4-3	NA	TRBJ2-3	TRBD1	CASSQDTPRTGGRADTQYF
TRBV19	NA	TRBJ2-3	TRBD2	CASSPNARGGRGPDTQYF
TRBV7-9	few	TRBJ2-7	NA	CASSLRGYEQYF
TRBV6-6	NA	TRBJ2-3	TRBD1	CASSYPATGGTDTQYF
TRBV18	few	TRBJ1-1	NA	CASSQGHVNTEAFF
TRBV3-1/TRBV3-2	NA	TRBJ2-3	TRBD2	CASSQRTSGRKDTQYF
TRBV5-6	NA	TRBJ2-4	TRBD1	CASSFYGQGLGKNIQYF
TRBV29-1	NA	TRBJ2-4	NA	CSVVVGLRVLAKNIQYF
TRBV6-1	NA	TRBJ2-7	TRBD1	CASSEVMTGGYEQYF
TRBV19	NA	TRBJ1-2	NA	CASSTSGTYYGYTF
TRBV5-8	NA	TRBJ2-5	NA	CASRPGWETQYF
TRBV29-1	NA	TRBJ2-1	TRBD1	CSVRTGFDNEQFF
TRBV6-5	few	TRBJ2-7	NA	CASRAGRGTYEQYF
TRBV5-6	once	TRBJ1-4	NA	CASSLYGDEKLFF
TRBV28	few	TRBJ1-2	NA	CASSLYTNYGYTF
TRBV6-2/TRBV6-3	many	TRBJ1-2	TRBD1	CASSYISGTALYGYTF
TRBV11-2	NA	TRBJ2-1	NA	CASSLVGGYNEQFF
TRBV24-1	NA	TRBJ1-1	TRBD1	CATSDLRGQRNTEAFF
TRBV25-1	NA	TRBJ2-7	TRBD1	CASTSTPGGGYEQYF
TRBV5-4	NA	TRBJ2-1	TRBD2	CASSSGTSFYNEQFF
TRBV3-1/TRBV3-2	few	TRBJ2-7	TRBD2	CASRGAYEQYF
TRBV2	NA	TRBJ1-2	NA	CASSEGWAPARLGYTF
TRBV4-3	few	TRBJ1-1	NA	CASSPSLNRFTEAFF
TRBV5-1	once	TRBJ2-2	TRBD1	CASSLGGQTGELFF
TRBV9	once	TRBJ2-1	TRBD2	CASSVSGLANEQFF
TRBV5-1	NA	TRBJ1-5	NA	CASSPTPGVSNQPQHF
TRBV7-2	NA	TRBJ2-7	TRBD2	CASSLDGGKGEQYF
TRBV27	NA	TRBJ1-2	TRBD1	CASSLSITGGGGYTF
TRBV6-5	few	TRBJ2-7	TRBD1	CASSRGQGAYEQYF
TRBV28	once	TRBJ2-2	NA	CASSLTGVVDTGELFF
TRBV27	NA	TRBJ1-6	TRBD1	CASSWDSNSPLHF
TRBV7-2	NA	TRBJ2-7	TRBD2	CASSLVSSGGYEQYF
TRBV7-9	NA	TRBJ1-1	TRBD1	CASSLRGPGGNTEAFF
TRBV7-2	NA	TRBJ2-3	NA	CASSLGSSGGTDTQYF
TRBV29-1	NA	TRBJ2-3	NA	CSASLGSTDTQYF
TRBV19	NA	TRBJ1-2	NA	CASSSQALPSYGYTF
TRBV30	many	TRBJ1-3	TRBD1	CARQGLGNTIYF
TRBV5-6	few	TRBJ1-2	TRBD1	CASSMTGWVLRGYTF
TRBV9	NA	TRBJ1-2	TRBD1	CASSVSGTGDYGYTF